This TCR beta chain comes out of a study of blood T cell repertoires in COVID-19 (dated by TCRdb to the early 2020s). For the study in its entirety: Samples from collaborators originated in the United States, Italy and Spain and spanned both the acute and convalescent phases of COVID-19. The material from the prospective study consisted of cDNA or gDNA derived from T cells, B-cell-depleted T cells, or PBMCs. The dataset comprised deeply sampled blood TCRbeta repertoires from subjects exposed to, actively infected with, or recovered from COVID-19. The repertoires were made available in a free public database intended to serve as a resource for research on the immune response to SARS-CoV-2. The samples were drawn from the first 160 participants of the ongoing ImmuneRACE study and from 950 to 1,500 subjects provided by 6 global collaborators. Nearly every sample came with metadata listing a de-identified subject ID, COVID-19 status, age in years and sex. Where HLA class I and class II types were available, the types were taken from metadata supplied by the sample provider, not from assay-based typing.

V is trimmed back by 4 bases and J by 4 bases, and the junction contains 9 bases that no gene match accounts for. From a lookup of the germline V gene, CDR1 and CDR2 are SGHDT and YYEEEE. Inclusive of the bounding cysteine and phenylalanine, the CDR3 is 16 residues long. The DNA shown is the 48-base CDR3, in frame from base 1. TCRbeta CDR3 regions were amplified from genomic DNA using the immunoSEQ Assay, a bias-controlled multiplex PCR. As for the original processing: The number of nucleated cells in each sample was estimated from the amplification of reference gene primers within the assay. To quantify the absolute abundance of each unique TCRbeta CDR3 rearrangement, sequence reads were collapsed and filtered. For each sample, productive Simpson clonality was calculated as the square root of Simpson's diversity index across productive rearrangements. TCRdb limited this immuneACCESS table to in-frame rearrangements with V and J called. A share of clones is missing; checked studies link under half to unresolved V genes, and the rest is unexplained. The V and J calls and clone size are taken from that table; D and trimming were inferred from the DNA. This sample is represented by 200,000 to 300,000 clones; roughly nine tenths of them were singletons. Jointly, the top ten make up under 6.5% of the sample.

Each collaborating institution followed its own protocols to collect whole blood in K2EDTA tubes. For TCRbeta analysis, collaborators shipped samples in one of three forms: frozen whole blood, isolated PBMCs, or DNA extracted from either of those sample types. Summary of the overall study and its limitations: How much clinical and demographic metadata was included differed by source and by participant, and the metadata was provided uncurated.

As to this clone: Its cognate antigen has yet to be identified. There are no base qualities to consult, and no much larger clone falls within one base.

The chain uses TRBV5-6 and TRBJ2-7; 12 bases in the junction line up with TRBD2. What was sequenced was peripheral blood. The clonotype comes from a man aged 60 to 75 with acute or convalescent COVID-19. The nucleotides read TGTGCCAGCAGCGGACTAGCGGGGCTTTACGGATACGAGCAGTACTTC. This translates into CASSGLAGLYGYEQYF.